Each of the 24 T cell receptor beta chains below was sequenced from the same sample in a study of beta chain features in type 1 diabetes. Isolated RNA was reverse transcribed in full, so expressed TCRB transcripts were sequenced. Sequencing used immunoSEQ multiplex PCR; TCRdb keeps in-frame clones, though not all of them. Of 150,000 or so clones listed, under 60% are singletons. The specimen sequenced was Tregs from blood. All receptors come from a man in his late teens or twenties in good health.

The CDR3 DNA follows: TGTGCCAGCAGTTGGGACAGGAATACTATTGAAGCTTTCTTT. Its translation is CASSWDRNTIEAFF. The chain carries TRBV6-5 and TRBJ1-1, with 8 bases fitting TRBD1. Trimming took 4 bases from V and 7 from J; bases not matched to a gene: 8. The CDR3 runs 14 residues. Germline values: CDR1 MNHEY, CDR2 SVGAGI.

This clone has more than one count but fewer than ten. The chain links TRBV10-3 to TRBJ2-3; 9 bases fit TRBD2. The CDR3 is 15 amino acids. Germline V lookup: CDR1 ENHRY, CDR2 SYGVKD. V was pared by 5 bases and J by 4 bases, with 7 bases of the junction left unmatched. The CDR3 protein is CAISLSGRLADTQYF. CDR3 nucleotide sequence: TGTGCCATCAGTTTGAGCGGGAGGCTCGCAGATACGCAGTATTTT.

V is TRBV19 and J is TRBJ2-3, with 7 bases lining up with TRBD2. The ends lost 5 bases at V and 9 bases at J; junction bases unmatched: 8. The germline V gene has CDR1 LNHDA and CDR2 SQIVND (reference sequence). The CDR3 covers 13 residues. As DNA, the CDR3 is TGTGCCAGTAGTCCTGGGACTATAGGGACGCAGTATTTT. It codes for CASSPGTIGTQYF. Together with reference TRBV19 and TRBJ2-3, the CDR3 gives the full variable domain: DGGITQSPKYLFRKEGQNVTLSCEQNLNHDAMYWYRQDPGQGLRLIYYSQIVNDFQKGDIAEGYSVSREKKESFPLTVTSAQKNPTAFYLCASSPGTIGTQYFGPGTRLTVL.

J is TRBJ2-7 and V is TRBV28; 13 positions agree with TRBD2. Germline CDR1 MDHEN, CDR2 SYDVKM. The length of the CDR3 is 15 residues. V was pared by 4 bases and J by 1 base, with 1 base of the junction left unmatched. This CDR3 is CASSWTSGGSYEQYF. In DNA, the CDR3 is TGTGCCAGCAGTTGGACTAGCGGGGGATCCTACGAGCAGTACTTC.

V is TRBV19 and J is TRBJ1-2; weak D call: TRBD1 (5 bases). The V end was cut by 7 bases, the J end by 5 bases, with 17 bases between. Looked up from germline, CDR1 is LNHDA and CDR2 is SQIVND (reference sequence). The CDR3 totals 14 residues. The CDR3 DNA is TGTGCCAGTATCTCATACCCCGGGGGGTATGGCTACACCTTC. Translated, it gives CASISYPGGYGYTF.

The V gene is TRBV28, the J gene TRBJ1-2; 8 bases are shared with TRBD1. The ends lost 6 bases at V and 2 bases at J; junction bases unmatched: 8. Looked up from germline, CDR1 is MDHEN and CDR2 is SYDVKM. The CDR3 is made up of 15 amino acids. In DNA, the CDR3 is TGTGCCAGCAGAACCCCCGGACAGGGAAACTATGGCTACACCTTC. Its translation is CASRTPGQGNYGYTF.

V is TRBV10-3 and J is TRBJ1-1; TRBD1 matches at 10 bases. CDR1 is ENHRY and CDR2 is SYGVKD in the germline V gene. The ends lost 8 bases at V and 9 bases at J; junction bases unmatched: 6. This CDR3 spans 12 amino acids. The CDR3 region is CAIHATGGKAFF. The CDR3 nucleotides read TGTGCCATCCACGCGACAGGGGGCAAAGCTTTCTTT.

This clone was picked up a small number of times. The V call is TRBV7-9, the J call TRBJ2-3; unclear D gene. Trimming shortened V by 2 bases and J by 7 bases, and 7 bases separated the two germline ends. The CDR3 is 12 amino acids. The germline CDR1 and CDR2 sequences are SEHNR and FQNEAQ (reference sequence). DNA of the CDR3: TGTGCCAGCAGCTTAATCGTTAATACGCAGTATTTT. Translating it yields CASSLIVNTQYF. Combining the CDR3 with reference TRBV7-9 and TRBJ2-3 gives the whole variable domain DTGVSQNPRHKITKRGQNVTFRCDPISEHNRLYWYRQTLGQGPEFLTYFQNEAQLEKSRLLSDRFSAERPKGSFSTLEIQRTEQGDSAMYLCASSLIVNTQYFGPGTRLTVL.

The chain combines TRBV10-3 with TRBJ1-1; D ambiguous. V lost 6 bases and J 0 bases, leaving 8 bases between the germline ends. Germline V gives CDR1 ENHRY, CDR2 SYGVKD. The CDR3 covers 13 residues. CDR3 coding DNA: TGTGCCATCAGCGACATTCTGAACACTGAAGCTTTCTTT. Its translation: CAISDILNTEAFF.

The rearrangement uses TRBV7-9 and TRBJ2-5, with 7 bases identical to TRBD1. The J call is doubtful: the DNA matches TRBJ2-7 better. This CDR3 spans 14 amino acids. Germline loops: CDR1 SEHNR, CDR2 FQNEAQ (reference sequence). DNA for the CDR3: TGTGCCAGCAGTTCCGGGACAGATATTGACGAGCAGTACTTC. This translates into CASSSGTDIDEQYF.

In its sample, this clone was seen a few times. J is TRBJ2-3 and V is TRBV30; the D gene is possibly TRBD2 (5 bases). The CDR3 extends over 15 amino acids. Trimming left V 0 bases short and J 3 bases short, with 13 bases between. Per the germline V gene, CDR1 is GTSNPN and CDR2 is SVGIG (reference sequence). The CDR3 bases are TGTGCCTGGAGTGTAGGCCTAGCAGAGACAGATACGCAGTATTTT. Amino acid sequence: CAWSVGLAETDTQYF.

This chain joins TRBV7-9 and TRBJ1-4; 8 nucleotides agree with TRBD1. CDR3 size: 16 residues. Trimming removed 4 bases from V and 3 bases from J; junction bases left unmatched: 7. Germline CDR1 is SEHNR and CDR2 is FQNEAQ (reference sequence). CDR3 in DNA: TGTGCCAGCAGCTCAAACTACAGGGGGGCTAATGAAAAACTGTTTTTT. Protein product: CASSSNYRGANEKLFF. Full variable domain (remainder filled in from reference TRBV7-9 and TRBJ1-4): DTGVSQNPRHKITKRGQNVTFRCDPISEHNRLYWYRQTLGQGPEFLTYFQNEAQLEKSRLLSDRFSAERPKGSFSTLEIQRTEQGDSAMYLCASSSNYRGANEKLFFGSGTQLSVL.

The chain has TRBV7-3 and TRBJ2-1; TRBD2 aligns across 12 bases. This CDR3 is built from 16 residues. The germline gives CDR1 SGHTA, CDR2 FQGTGA. V trimming: 5 bases; J trimming: 9 bases; junction bases outside the gene matches: 11. This CDR3 reads CASSLEGGLAGGEQFF. CDR3 in DNA: TGTGCCAGCAGCCTTGAGGGGGGACTAGCGGGTGGTGAGCAGTTCTTC.

In its sample, this clone was seen once. This rearrangement joins TRBV9 to TRBJ2-3, with a tentative D call TRBD2 (6 bases). The V end was cut by 5 bases, the J end by 0 bases, with 10 bases between. CDR1 is SGDLS and CDR2 is YYNGEE in the germline V gene. The CDR3 is 14 amino acids. The CDR3 sequence: CASSPGLSTDTQYF. The CDR3 DNA follows: TGTGCCAGCAGTCCGGGACTTAGCACAGATACGCAGTATTTT.

The V gene is TRBV10-3, the J gene TRBJ2-3; 16 bases line up with TRBD2. The V gene end was trimmed by 2 bases and the J gene end by 4 bases; junction bases not matched to a gene: 6. This CDR3 region has 18 residues. Germline V CDR1 and CDR2: ENHRY, SYGVKD. The CDR3 loop is CAISETGTSGGAADTQYF. As DNA, the CDR3 is TGTGCCATCAGTGAGACCGGGACTAGCGGGGGGGCCGCAGATACGCAGTATTTT.

The chain combines TRBV4-3 with TRBJ1-6; TRBD1 is a possible D gene (5 bases). In germline, CDR1 is LGHNA, CDR2 YSLEER. V was clipped by 2 bases and J by 7 bases, with 12 bases between them. The CDR3 contains 15 residues. CDR3 nucleotide sequence: TGCGCCAGCAGCCAAAATTTGGGGGGGAATTCACCCCTCCACTTT. This encodes CASSQNLGGNSPLHF.

The chain combines TRBV29-1 with TRBJ2-5, with TRBD2 as a possible D gene (6 bases). The CDR3 length is 14 residues. V shed 6 bases and J shed 1 base, with 15 bases lying between them. Germline CDR1 is SQVTM and CDR2 is ANQGSEA. CDR3 coding DNA: TGCAGCGTATCCACTCGGGGGACCCAAGAGACCCAGTACTTC. It specifies CSVSTRGTQETQYF.

This clone was detected a few times. This CDR3 reads CASRLVGGSGNTIYF. The DNA of the CDR3 is TGCGCCAGCCGTCTTGTTGGAGGTTCTGGAAACACCATATATTTT. The V gene is TRBV5-1, the J gene TRBJ1-3; D is undetermined. This CDR3 contains 15 residues. CDR1 is SGHRS and CDR2 is YFSETQ in the germline V gene. V was shortened by 7 bases and J by 1 base, with 15 bases between the two germline ends.

The chain links TRBV28 to TRBJ2-7; 13 bases are a match to TRBD2. Germline V gene sequence: CDR1 MDHEN, CDR2 SYDVKM. There are 13 residues in the CDR3. After removal of 8 bases from V and 2 bases from J, the junction contained 0 bases not matched to a gene. CDR3: CASGTSGTYEQYF. The CDR3 bases are TGTGCCAGCGGGACTAGCGGGACCTACGAGCAGTACTTC. Full variable domain (remainder filled in from reference TRBV28 and TRBJ2-7): DVKVTQSSRYLVKRTGEKVFLECVQDMDHENMFWYRQDPGLGLRLIYFSYDVKMKEKGDIPEGYSVSREKKERFSLILESASTNQTSMYLCASGTSGTYEQYFGPGTRLTVT.

This clone was found once. The chain carries TRBV28 and TRBJ2-3, with 8 bases lining up with TRBD1. V lost 7 bases and J lost 4; bases outside the gene matches: 4. Germline lookup yields CDR1 MDHEN and CDR2 SYDVKM. This CDR3 comprises 13 residues. CDR3 residues: CASTPGQADTQYF. The CDR3 DNA is TGTGCCAGCACCCCGGGACAGGCAGATACGCAGTATTTT.

The CDR3 DNA sequence: TGTGCCATCGGGGGGGGAGCGGGGGGACGAAATGAGCAGTTCTTC. Translated, it gives CAIGGGAGGRNEQFF. The chain carries TRBV10-3 and TRBJ2-1; 9 nucleotides align to TRBD2. Germline V lookup: CDR1 ENHRY, CDR2 SYGVKD. J lost 7 bases, V lost 8 bases, and 12 bases had no gene match. The CDR3 is 15 residues long.

The chain recombines TRBV19 with TRBJ2-7, with a tentative D call TRBD2 (6 bases). This CDR3 has 17 amino acids. From germline, CDR1 is LNHDA and CDR2 SQIVND (reference sequence). Trimming took 3 bases from V and 3 from J, leaving 21 bases between them. The CDR3 spells CASSILFGGGGDYEQYF. The CDR3 DNA sequence: TGTGCCAGTAGTATCTTGTTCGGAGGAGGAGGGGACTACGAGCAGTACTTC. The full variable domain, rest sourced from reference TRBV19 and TRBJ2-7, is DGGITQSPKYLFRKEGQNVTLSCEQNLNHDAMYWYRQDPGQGLRLIYYSQIVNDFQKGDIAEGYSVSREKKESFPLTVTSAQKNPTAFYLCASSILFGGGGDYEQYFGPGTRLTVT.

The genes are TRBV19 and TRBJ1-2; D unclear. This CDR3 spans 13 amino acids. The V end lost 4 bases, the J end lost 8 bases, and 14 bases lay between the germline ends. Germline CDR1 and CDR2: LNHDA and SQIVND (reference sequence). The CDR3 DNA sequence: TGTGCCAGTAGTAAGTCACTAGGGCGAGGCTACACCTTC. The encoded protein is CASSKSLGRGYTF.

The genes are TRBV7-9 and TRBJ2-3; 10 positions match TRBD2. From germline, CDR1 is SEHNR and CDR2 FQNEAQ (reference sequence). The trim removed 5 bases at V and 2 bases at J, leaving 7 bases unmatched. The CDR3 totals 16 residues. This CDR3 is CASSRGLAMITDTQYF. In DNA, the CDR3 is TGTGCCAGCAGCAGGGGACTAGCGATGATCACAGATACGCAGTATTTT.